This is a list of T cell receptor beta chains from one sample in a study of T cells in Graves' hyperthyroidism and ophthalmopathy. In TCRdb, the multiplex PCR reads were re-called with MiXCR into one record per CDR3 protein. Of approximately 700,000 distinct CDR3 sequences in the sample, about 16% were seen once. The sequenced sample was blood. The receptors come from a young man with Graves' hyperthyroidism. The CDR3 runs from the conserved cysteine through the conserved F or W. A D gene is named only where the DNA matches it firmly. The size field is filled for only some rows; it gives once, few, many or a size class.

v_call,j_call,d_call,clone_size,cdr3_nt,cdr3_aa
TRBV2,TRBJ2-2,TRBD2,many,TGTGCCAGCAAAATAAGCGGGAGGGGGAACACCGGGGAGCTGTTTTTT,CASKISGRGNTGELFF
TRBV30,TRBJ2-7,NA,few,TGTGCCTGTGGACGGACCTACGAGCAGTACTTC,CACGRTYEQYF
TRBV28,TRBJ1-2,NA,many,TGTGCCAGCAGTTTTCGTAACTATGGCTACACCTTC,CASSFRNYGYTF
TRBV7-3,TRBJ1-5,NA,many,TGTGCCAGCAGCTTAACGGCCCATCAGCCCCAGCATTTT,CASSLTAHQPQHF
TRBV19,TRBJ2-7,TRBD1,many,TGTGCCAGTAGTTACAGGGGTGGAGGCTACGAGCAGTACTTC,CASSYRGGGYEQYF
TRBV11-2,TRBJ2-7,NA,many,TGTGCCAGCAGCTTAGAGGGGCCCCCGGCCGAGCAGTACTTC,CASSLEGPPAEQYF
TRBV19,TRBJ2-1,TRBD2,many,TGTGCCAGTAGTACCCTGACTAGCGGGAATGTGGATGAGCAGTTCTTC,CASSTLTSGNVDEQFF
TRBV6-1,TRBJ1-2,NA,NA,TGTGCCAGCAGTTCCCTAGATGAGGGGCTGCCGTATGGCTACACCTTC,CASSSLDEGLPYGYTF
TRBV20-1,TRBJ2-1,TRBD2,many,TGCAGTACTGTTCTAGCGGTCTCAGGGGAGCAGTTCTTC,CSTVLAVSGEQFF
TRBV28,TRBJ1-4,NA,many,TGTGCCAGCAGAAACAGCGTTAATGAAAAACTGTTTTTT,CASRNSVNEKLFF
TRBV7-2,TRBJ2-5,NA,many,TGTGCCAGCAGCGGGCAAGAGACCCAGTACTTC,CASSGQETQYF
TRBV10-2,TRBJ2-4,NA,few,TGCGCCAGCAGTGTGTCGGCTCCAGCCAAAAACATTCAGTACTTC,CASSVSAPAKNIQYF
TRBV5-6,TRBJ1-1,TRBD1,NA,TGTGCCAGCAGCTACGACAGGGGGAACACTGAAGCTTTCTTT,CASSYDRGNTEAFF
TRBV27,TRBJ2-7,TRBD1,many,TGTGCCAGCAGTTCGGGACAGTCCGAGCAGTACTTC,CASSSGQSEQYF
TRBV28,TRBJ1-2,TRBD1,many,TGTGCCATCTCGAGGACCGGAGCCGGGACAGCTAACTATGGCTACACCTTC,CAISRTGAGTANYGYTF
TRBV28,TRBJ2-3,TRBD2,many,TGTGCCAGCAGCTTTCTAAATAGCGGGAGCACAGATACGCAGTATTTT,CASSFLNSGSTDTQYF
TRBV20-1,TRBJ2-1,NA,NA,TGCAGTGCTAGAGAAGCGGTTAGCTCCTACAATGAGCAGTTCTTC,CSAREAVSSYNEQFF
TRBV12-3/TRBV12-4,TRBJ1-2,TRBD1,NA,TGTGCCAGCAGTTTCGGACAGGTTTCCTATGGCTACACCTTC,CASSFGQVSYGYTF
TRBV6-5,TRBJ1-5,NA,NA,TGTGCCAGCAGTTACGGGCGGGCACGGGTTCCTAGGCCCCAGCATTTT,CASSYGRARVPRPQHF
TRBV6-5,TRBJ1-6,NA,many,TGTGCCAGCAGTTACTCTGGGCAGGGAGGTTCACCCCTCCACTTT,CASSYSGQGGSPLHF
TRBV7-9,TRBJ1-2,NA,NA,TGTGCCAGCGGCTTATCCGGAGGTGGCTACACCTTC,CASGLSGGGYTF
TRBV2,TRBJ1-2,NA,few,TGTGCCAGTGTTCCGGCAGGGATGGGCTATGGCTACACCTTC,CASVPAGMGYGYTF
TRBV10-3,TRBJ1-3,NA,many,TGTGCCATCAGTGAGTCGCAGCACTCTGGAAACACCATATATTTT,CAISESQHSGNTIYF
TRBV11-2,TRBJ1-2,TRBD1,many,TGTGCCAGCCAGCCTTTTGCGGGACAGTTCTATGGCTACACCTTC,CASQPFAGQFYGYTF
TRBV30,TRBJ2-7,NA,few,TGTGCCTGGATAGACAGGAGAAGCTCCTACGAGCAGTACTTC,CAWIDRRSSYEQYF
TRBV28,TRBJ2-2,TRBD2,few,TGTGCCAGCAGTTTCAGATACGGGGGTAGCGGGCCCGGCAAAGGGGAGCTGTTTTTT,CASSFRYGGSGPGKGELFF
TRBV20-1,TRBJ2-5,NA,many,TGCAGTGCTAGAGATGCGAGGGCAGAAGGGGAGACCCAGTACTTC,CSARDARAEGETQYF
TRBV20-1,TRBJ2-3,NA,many,TGCAGTGCTAGATTTCGGGACAGCACAGATACGCAGTATTTT,CSARFRDSTDTQYF
TRBV3-1,TRBJ2-2,TRBD2,NA,TGTGCCAGCAGCCCAGCGATCCGACTGGGGGGGACCGGGGAGCTGTTTTTT,CASSPAIRLGGTGELFF
TRBV29-1,TRBJ1-2,NA,NA,TGCAGCGTTAATCTATTAGGGGGACAAATCTATGGCTACACCTTC,CSVNLLGGQIYGYTF
TRBV5-5,TRBJ2-7,NA,few,TGTGCCAGCAGCTTATACCAGGGCGCGGATGAGCAGTACTTC,CASSLYQGADEQYF
TRBV20-1,TRBJ1-1,NA,NA,TGCAGTGCTAGAGAAGGGGGGCGCGGGACTGAAGCTTTCTTT,CSAREGGRGTEAFF
TRBV10-3,TRBJ2-4,NA,few,TGTGCCATCAGTGAGTCGACTCAGGGAAACATTCAGTACTTC,CAISESTQGNIQYF
TRBV7-8,TRBJ2-1,TRBD2,many,TGTGCCAGCAGCTTAGTTGTGGTTAGCGGGGTGGATGAGCAGTTCTTC,CASSLVVVSGVDEQFF
TRBV6-1,TRBJ1-5,NA,few,TGTGCCAGCAGTGAAAAGGGGGTTTGGCCCCAGCATTTT,CASSEKGVWPQHF
TRBV7-2,TRBJ2-1,NA,NA,TGTGCCAGCAGCTTGGTCGGGGTGGGTGAGCAGTTCTTC,CASSLVGVGEQFF
TRBV5-1,TRBJ2-5,TRBD2,NA,TGCGCCAGCAGCTTGCCCCTGCGGGAGGGCATGGAGACCCAGTACTTC,CASSLPLREGMETQYF
TRBV7-9,TRBJ2-2,NA,NA,TGTGCCACCCCCGGAGGAGAGGCCGGGGAGCTGTTTTTT,CATPGGEAGELFF
TRBV12-3/TRBV12-4,TRBJ1-1,NA,many,TGTGCCAGCAGTCCCGGACTTTTTAACACTGAAGCTTTCTTT,CASSPGLFNTEAFF
TRBV6-2/TRBV6-3,TRBJ1-1,TRBD1,NA,TGTGCCAGCAGTTACGGACAGGGTAACATGAACACTGAAGCTTTCTTT,CASSYGQGNMNTEAFF
TRBV2,TRBJ2-5,NA,few,TGTGCCAGCAGTGCGGACAGAAACCAAGAGACCCAGTACTTC,CASSADRNQETQYF
TRBV7-8,TRBJ1-6,NA,few,TGTGCCAGCAGCGCAGGGGCTCGTTCACCCCTCCACTTT,CASSAGARSPLHF
TRBV6-1,TRBJ2-7,TRBD1,many,TGTGCCAGCAGGGAGGGGACAGGGGTCCACGAGCAGTACTTC,CASREGTGVHEQYF
TRBV4-1,TRBJ1-5,NA,NA,TGCGCCAGCAGCCATACAGGGATCAATCAGCCCCAGCATTTT,CASSHTGINQPQHF
TRBV24-1,TRBJ2-7,NA,NA,TGTGCCACCAGTGAGGCAGGGACCGACGAGCAGTACTTC,CATSEAGTDEQYF
TRBV7-2,TRBJ2-7,NA,NA,TGTGCCAGCAGTTCATCCCAGGGATACGAGCAGTACTTC,CASSSSQGYEQYF
TRBV2,TRBJ1-5,NA,few,TGTGCCAGCAGTGAGGGGGGCATGACCCAGCATTTT,CASSEGGMTQHF
TRBV25-1,TRBJ1-2,NA,NA,TGTGCCAGCAGTGGGACAGCATCGGGCGGCTACACCTTC,CASSGTASGGYTF
TRBV6-5,TRBJ2-1,NA,NA,TGTGCCAGCAGAGGCCTCGACTCCTACAATGAGCAGTTCTTC,CASRGLDSYNEQFF